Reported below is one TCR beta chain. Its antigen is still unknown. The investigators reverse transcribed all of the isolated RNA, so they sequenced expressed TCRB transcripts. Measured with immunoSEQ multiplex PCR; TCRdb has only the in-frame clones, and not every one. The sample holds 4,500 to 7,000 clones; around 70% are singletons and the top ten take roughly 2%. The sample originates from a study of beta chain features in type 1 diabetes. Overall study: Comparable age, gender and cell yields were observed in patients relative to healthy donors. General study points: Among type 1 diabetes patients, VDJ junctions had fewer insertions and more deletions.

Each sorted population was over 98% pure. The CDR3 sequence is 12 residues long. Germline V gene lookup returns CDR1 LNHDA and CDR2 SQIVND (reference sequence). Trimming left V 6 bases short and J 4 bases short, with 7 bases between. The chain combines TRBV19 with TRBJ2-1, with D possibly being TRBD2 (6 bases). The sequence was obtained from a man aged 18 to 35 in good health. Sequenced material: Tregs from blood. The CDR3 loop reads CASSGGYNEQFF. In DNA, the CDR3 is TGTGCCAGTAGCGGGGGATACAATGAGCAGTTCTTC.